This TCR beta chain was profiled in a study of tumour-infiltrating T cells in Burkitt lymphoma. Across the study: Patients covered every epidemiological subtype of Burkitt lymphoma. Overall and progression-free survival were predicted by productive clonality.

Study observations and caveats: Several public clonotypes recurred in numerous Burkitt lymphoma patients.

The protocol was immunoSEQ multiplex PCR, while the TCRdb copy is restricted to in-frame clones and leaves out a portion. The sample gives 4,500 to 5,000 clones, approximately 13% of which show up once; around 25% is in the top ten. This CDR3 comprises 17 residues. V shed 4 bases, J shed 2 bases, and the junction held 10 bases outside the gene matches. The germline V gene has CDR1 SGHKS and CDR2 YYEKEE (reference sequence). The table lists this clone with a few counts. Antigen specificity is unknown. This chain uses TRBV5-5 with TRBJ2-2, with 8 bases aligning to TRBD1. The sequenced sample consisted of tumor tissue. The clonotype comes from a human donor with Burkitt lymphoma. CDR3 residues: CASSRTWTGTNTGELFF. In DNA form, the CDR3 reads TGTGCCAGCAGCCGCACATGGACAGGGACCAACACCGGGGAGCTGTTTTTT.